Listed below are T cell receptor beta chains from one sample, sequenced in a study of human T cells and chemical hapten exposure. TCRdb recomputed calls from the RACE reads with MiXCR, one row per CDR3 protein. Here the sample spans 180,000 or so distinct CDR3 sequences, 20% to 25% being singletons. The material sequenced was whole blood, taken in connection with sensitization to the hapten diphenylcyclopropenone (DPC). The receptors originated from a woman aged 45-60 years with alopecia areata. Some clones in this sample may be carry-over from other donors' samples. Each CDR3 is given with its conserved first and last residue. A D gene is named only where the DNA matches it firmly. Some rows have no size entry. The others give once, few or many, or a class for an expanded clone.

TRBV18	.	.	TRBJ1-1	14	TGTGCCAGCTCACCACGCGGCCCTGATCGGAAAGCTTTCTTT	CASSPRGPDRKAFF
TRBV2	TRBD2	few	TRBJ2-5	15	TGTGCCAGCAGCCTACTAGCGGGCCCACAAGAGACCCAGTACTTC	CASSLLAGPQETQYF
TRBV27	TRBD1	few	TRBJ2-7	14	TGTGCCAGCAGTGACGGGACAGGGGGCTACGAGCAGTACTTC	CASSDGTGGYEQYF
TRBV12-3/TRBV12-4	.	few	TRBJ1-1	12	TGTGCCAGCAGTTTAGTTTCACAGGGAGCTTTCTTT	CASSLVSQGAFF
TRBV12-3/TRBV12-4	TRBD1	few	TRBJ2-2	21	TGTGCCAGCAGTCCCCGATCCATCTCCCCGGTAACAGGGGACCGAGCCGGGGAGCTGTTTTTT	CASSPRSISPVTGDRAGELFF
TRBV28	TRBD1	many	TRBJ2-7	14	TGTGCCAGCAGTCTCCGACAGGGGTGGGACGAGCAGTACTTC	CASSLRQGWDEQYF
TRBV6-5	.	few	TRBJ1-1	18	TGTGCCAGCAGCGTTTCCGGGCCGCACTACAGAATGAACACTGAAGCTTTCTTT	CASSVSGPHYRMNTEAFF
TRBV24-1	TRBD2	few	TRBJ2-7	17	TGTGCCACCAGTGATTCCGATTCTAGCGGGAAAACCTACGAGCAGTACTTC	CATSDSDSSGKTYEQYF
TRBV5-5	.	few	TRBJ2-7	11	TGTGCCAGCAGGACCGACTACGAGCAGTACTTC	CASRTDYEQYF
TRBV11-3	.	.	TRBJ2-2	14	TGTGCCAGCAGCCCCACTAGGAACACCGGGGAGCTGTTTTTT	CASSPTRNTGELFF
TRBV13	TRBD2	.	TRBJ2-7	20	TGTGCCAGCAGCTTCCGAGAGCGGGAGTGGGCCCGGGCTAGCTCCTACGAGCAGTACTTC	CASSFREREWARASSYEQYF
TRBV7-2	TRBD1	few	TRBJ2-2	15	TGTGCCTCCTGGCCAGGGGGCGCGTACACCGGGGAGCTGTTTTTT	CASWPGGAYTGELFF
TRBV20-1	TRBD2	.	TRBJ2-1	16	TGCAGTGCTAGGACTAGCGGGAGTGTTTTTCGGCATGAGCAGTTCTTC	CSARTSGSVFRHEQFF
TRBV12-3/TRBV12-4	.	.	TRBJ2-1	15	TGTGCCAGCAGCCCCCGAGCTAGCTCCTACAATGAGCAGTTCTTC	CASSPRASSYNEQFF
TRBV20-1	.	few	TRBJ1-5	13	TGCAGTGCTAGTGACGGGTATCATCAGCCCCAGCATTTT	CSASDGYHQPQHF
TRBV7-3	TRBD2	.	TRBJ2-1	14	TGTGCCAGCAGCCCGCTAGCGGGAAAGTATGAGCAGTTCTTC	CASSPLAGKYEQFF
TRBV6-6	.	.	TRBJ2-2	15	TGTGCCAGCAGTTACAAGGCAGCGAACACCGGGGAGCTGTTTTTT	CASSYKAANTGELFF
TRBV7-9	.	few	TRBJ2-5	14	TGTGCCAGCAGCTTAGGGACGGCGCAAGAGACCCAGTACTTC	CASSLGTAQETQYF
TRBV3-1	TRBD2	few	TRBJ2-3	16	TGTGCCAGCAGCCAGATGGCTAGCGGGAGGACAGATACGCAGTATTTT	CASSQMASGRTDTQYF
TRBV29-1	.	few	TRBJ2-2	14	TGCAGCGTCCAGACGGTCCCAAACACAGGGGAGCTGTTTTTT	CSVQTVPNTGELFF
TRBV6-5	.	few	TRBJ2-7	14	TGTGCCAGCAGCACTGGACAGATTTCCTACGAGCAGTACTTC	CASSTGQISYEQYF
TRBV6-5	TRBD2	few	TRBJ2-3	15	TGTGCCAGCAGTCCCGACAGGACTAGCGTAGATACGCAGTATTTT	CASSPDRTSVDTQYF
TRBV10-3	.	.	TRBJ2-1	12	TGTGCCACCAGGGAGGACAACAATGAGCAGTTCTTC	CATREDNNEQFF
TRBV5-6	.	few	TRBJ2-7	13	TGTGCCAGCAGCTCCCTGTCGGACTGGGAGCAGTACTTC	CASSSLSDWEQYF
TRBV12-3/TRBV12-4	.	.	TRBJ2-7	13	TGTGCCAGCAGTGCCGGATACTCCTACGAGCAGTACTTC	CASSAGYSYEQYF
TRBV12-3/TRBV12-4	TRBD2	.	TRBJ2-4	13	TGTGCCAGCAGCGGACTAGGGACAAACATTCAGTACTTC	CASSGLGTNIQYF
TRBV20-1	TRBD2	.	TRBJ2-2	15	TGCAGTGCCCTCTCGGGGATAGCGGGAGTCGGGGAGCTGTTTTTT	CSALSGIAGVGELFF
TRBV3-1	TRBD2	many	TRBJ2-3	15	TGTGCCAGCAGCCAAGAACTAGCGGGCACAGATACGCAGTATTTT	CASSQELAGTDTQYF
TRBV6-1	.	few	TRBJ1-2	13	TGTGCCAGCAGTGAATCGTCTAACTATGGCTACACCTTC	CASSESSNYGYTF
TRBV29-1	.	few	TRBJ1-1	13	TGCAGCTCCCGCTCGACAGCCAACACTGAAGCTTTCTTT	CSSRSTANTEAFF
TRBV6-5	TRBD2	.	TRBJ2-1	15	TGTGCCAGCAGCCCCCCAGCGGGAGGGCCCCATGAGCAGTTCTTC	CASSPPAGGPHEQFF
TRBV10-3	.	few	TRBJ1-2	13	TGTGCCATCAGTGATGAGGAATACTATGGCTACACCTTC	CAISDEEYYGYTF